This T cell receptor (beta chain) was identified during a study of glioma-infiltrating T cells. Findings and caveats of the study: Non-neoplastic patients had below-expected tissue-blood divergence, while all gliomas exceeded expectation.

The sample holds a few counts of this clonotype. Antigen unknown. V was pared by 0 bases and J by 3 bases, with 7 bases of the junction left unmatched. The CDR3 runs 17 residues. Per the germline V gene, CDR1 is KGHSH and CDR2 is LQKENI. The iRepertoire nested amplicon-rescue multiplex PCR amplified TCR alpha and beta CDR3s from RNA. One-step reverse transcription and amplification started from approximately 100-400 ng of tissue mRNA or PBMC total RNA. TCRdb re-called the multiplex PCR reads with MiXCR, one entry per CDR3 protein. The top ten hold roughly 30% of the sample, which has over 100,000 distinct CDR3 sequences, about 25% seen once.

The sequenced sample was glioma tissue, nonneoplastic brain tissue, or PBMCs (not recorded which). The clonotype comes from a human donor with low-grade glioma or glioblastoma, undergoing nonglioma brain surgery, or in good health (not recorded which). The chain has TRBV18 and TRBJ2-1, with 8 bases fitting TRBD1. The CDR3 loop is CASSPPFGTGFYNEQFF. The CDR3 bases are TGTGCCAGCTCACCACCGTTCGGGACAGGTTTCTACAATGAGCAGTTCTTC. Complete variable domain (other parts from reference TRBV18 and TRBJ2-1): NAGVMQNPRHLVRRRGQEARLRCSPMKGHSHVYWYRQLPEEGLKFMVYLQKENIIDESGMPKERFSAEFPKEGPSILRIQQVVRGDSAAYFCASSPPFGTGFYNEQFFGPGTRLTVL.